This TCR beta chain was documented in a study of blood T cell repertoires in COVID-19 (dated by TCRdb to about 2020). With respect to the entire study: Collaborator samples came from the United States, Italy and Spain and covered acute and convalescent phases of COVID-19. The prospective study material was composed of cDNA or gDNA derived from T cells, B-cell-depleted T cells, or PBMCs. Deeply sampled blood TCRbeta repertoires from subjects exposed to, actively infected with, or recovered from COVID-19 were included in the dataset. The repertoires were released in a freely available public database meant as a resource for research on the immune response to SARS-CoV-2. Samples were obtained from the ongoing ImmuneRACE study (first 160 participants) and from about 1,300 subjects provided by 6 global collaborators. The sample metadata nearly always contained a de-identified subject ID, COVID-19 status, age in years and sex. Where HLA class I and class II types were available, the types were taken from metadata supplied by the sample provider, not from assay-based typing. Results the study describes overall, beyond this receptor: Clinical and demographic metadata were provided uncurated, with the amount varying by source and participant.

TCRbeta CDR3 regions were amplified from genomic DNA using the immunoSEQ Assay, a bias-controlled multiplex PCR. The source study handled its data this way. Nucleated cell counts per sample were estimated from amplification of reference gene primers within the assay. To quantify the absolute abundance of each unique TCRbeta CDR3 rearrangement, sequence reads were collapsed and filtered. For each sample, productive Simpson clonality was calculated as the square root of Simpson's diversity index across productive rearrangements. TCRdb took this table from immuneACCESS and kept in-frame rearrangements with V and J called. Such tables lack part of the clones; where checked against another copy, unresolved V genes explain under half of the gap, and the rest is unexplained. V, J and clone size derive from that table, while D and trimming were established from the DNA sequence. The sample contains 75,000 to 90,000 clones, roughly 78% of them found a single time. The biggest ten clones account for roughly a third of the sample.

In Seattle, one collaborating source enrolled patients while the infection was active and tracked those patients longitudinally over the course of disease. Whole blood was collected in K2EDTA tubes by collaborating institutions according to the institutions' own protocols. For TCRbeta analysis, collaborator samples were shipped as frozen whole blood, as isolated PBMCs, or as DNA extracted from either sample type. With regard to this clone: Its cognate antigen has yet to be identified. No much larger clone exists at a distance of one base, and base qualities are not known.

Sequencing used peripheral blood. This TCR was recovered from a man in his 60s with COVID-19, enrolled during active disease.

The bases are TGTGCCAGCAGCTTAGGGACAGCCTACAATCAGCCCCAGCATTTT. This is translated as CASSLGTAYNQPQHF. The rearranged chain carries TRBV11-2 and TRBJ1-5, with a weak D call of TRBD1 (6 bases match). The CDR3 runs 15 residues from the cysteine to the phenylalanine. CDR3 DNA only is kept here, 45 bases in frame from base 1. From the germline V gene, CDR1 is SGHAT and CDR2 is FQNNGV. A distance of 10 bases separates the germline ends of V and J, which lose 1 base and 3 bases respectively.